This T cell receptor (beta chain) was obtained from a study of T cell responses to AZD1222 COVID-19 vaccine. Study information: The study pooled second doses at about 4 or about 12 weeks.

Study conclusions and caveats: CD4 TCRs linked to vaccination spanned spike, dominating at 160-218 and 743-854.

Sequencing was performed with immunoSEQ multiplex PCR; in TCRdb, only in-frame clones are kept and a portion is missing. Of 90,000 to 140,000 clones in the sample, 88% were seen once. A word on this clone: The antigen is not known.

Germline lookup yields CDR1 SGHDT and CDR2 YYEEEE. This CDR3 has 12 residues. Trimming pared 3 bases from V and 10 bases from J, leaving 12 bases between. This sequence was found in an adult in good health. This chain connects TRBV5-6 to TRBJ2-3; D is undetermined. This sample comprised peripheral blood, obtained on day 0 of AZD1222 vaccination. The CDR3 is CASSSLPGPQYF. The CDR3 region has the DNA TGTGCCAGCAGCTCCCTCCCGGGTCCGCAGTATTTT.